The 15 T cell receptor beta chains below were found in one sample sequenced in a study of T cells in Graves' hyperthyroidism and ophthalmopathy. Researchers took RNA transcripts and amplified the TCR beta CDR3 regions from them. RT-PCR in the first round (using the HTBI primer set) targeted the TCR CDR3. TCRdb redid the calling of the multiplex PCR reads with MiXCR, one entry per CDR3 protein. This sample has almost 250,000 distinct CDR3 sequences, with around 26% found just once. Sequencing was performed on blood. Every receptor here comes from a woman between 40 and 50 years old with Graves' ophthalmopathy.

The genes are TRBV6-2 or TRBV6-3 and TRBJ2-7, with unresolved D. V was shortened by 2 bases and J by 6 bases, with 14 bases between the two germline ends. Germline V gene sequence: CDR1 MNHEY, CDR2 SVGEGT. The CDR3 totals 14 residues. The DNA of the CDR3 is TGTGCCAGCAGTTACAGTGTTGGCTACTTCGAGCAGTACTTC. Residues: CASSYSVGYFEQYF.

This clonotype was seen a few times. The CDR3 sequence: CASRPGTGGAFF. In nucleotides, the CDR3 is TGTGCCAGCAGACCCGGGACAGGGGGAGCTTTCTTT. The V call is TRBV12-3 or TRBV12-4, the J call TRBJ1-1, with 11 bases identical to TRBD1. CDR3 length: 12 residues. The V segment lost 6 bases and the J segment 10 bases; nucleotides outside the gene matches: 4.

Concerning this clonotype itself: An end of the junction does not agree with germline; a read error may underlie this. V gene TRBV3-1 combines with J gene TRBJ1-1, with 8 bases fitting TRBD1. Germline values: CDR1 LGHDT, CDR2 YNNKEL (reference sequence). The CDR3 consists of 16 residues. In nucleotides, the CDR3 is TGTGCCAGCAGCCAAGTCCCAGGGGGCGCGGGGGCTGAAGCTCTCTTT. This gives the protein CASSQVPGGAGAEALF.

This clonotype has a handful of counts. The chain recombines TRBV7-6 with TRBJ1-6; D gene uncertain. This CDR3 comprises 15 residues. V lost 2 bases, J lost 7 bases, and 12 bases lay in between. The germline CDR1 and CDR2 sequences are SGHVS and FNYEAQ. The CDR3 loop is CASSLSRGDNSPLHF. In DNA form, the CDR3 reads TGTGCCAGCAGCTTAAGCCGGGGAGACAATTCACCCCTCCACTTT.

This clonotype was counted only a few times. V and J are TRBV6-2 or TRBV6-3 and TRBJ2-7; no firm D call. Germline V gene lookup returns CDR1 MNHEY and CDR2 SVGEGT. The V end was cut by 0 bases, the J end by 3 bases, with 12 bases between. The CDR3 is 15 amino acids. The CDR3 here is CASSYSSSAGYEQYF. The CDR3, as DNA: TGTGCCAGCAGTTACTCGAGTTCGGCCGGCTACGAGCAGTACTTC.

This clonotype was seen ten or more times. The chain is built from TRBV19 and TRBJ2-2, with TRBD2 as a possible D gene (7 bases). V lost 5 bases and J lost 6, with 19 bases in between. Germline CDR1 reads LNHDA; CDR2 reads SQIVND (reference sequence). This CDR3 is 16 amino acids long. The CDR3 DNA follows: TGTGCCAGTAGTTCCTGGTTGCGGGGGCGGGCCGGGGAGCTGTTTTTT. Protein: CASSSWLRGRAGELFF.

This clonotype was detected ten times or more. The V and J genes are TRBV28 and TRBJ2-5, with a weak D call TRBD1 (5 bases). Germline lookup yields CDR1 MDHEN and CDR2 SYDVKM. The CDR3 length is 15 residues. Trimming shortened V by 6 bases and J by 1 base, and 15 bases separated the two germline ends. The chain's CDR3 is CASSPLGVLQETQYF. CDR3 coding DNA: TGTGCCAGCAGCCCCTTAGGGGTTCTCCAAGAGACCCAGTACTTC. The full variable domain, rest sourced from reference TRBV28 and TRBJ2-5, is DVKVTQSSRYLVKRTGEKVFLECVQDMDHENMFWYRQDPGLGLRLIYFSYDVKMKEKGDIPEGYSVSREKKERFSLILESASTNQTSMYLCASSPLGVLQETQYFGPGTRLLVL.

This clonotype was seen repeatedly, ten times or more. The chain has TRBV20-1 and TRBJ2-7, with TRBD1 as a possible D gene (6 bases). Germline V gene lookup returns CDR1 DFQATT and CDR2 SNEGSKA (reference sequence). The CDR3 totals 15 residues. V was shortened by 2 bases and J by 5 bases, with 19 bases between the two germline ends. The CDR3 bases are TGCAGTGCTAGAAGTCCAGGGGTAGCGACCCACGAGCAGTACTTC. Translation: CSARSPGVATHEQYF.

This clonotype was counted at least ten times. The chain's CDR3 is CASSRMTWHEQYF. The CDR3 region has the DNA TGCGCCAGCAGCCGAATGACGTGGCACGAGCAGTACTTC. J is TRBJ2-7 and V is TRBV4-1; D not certain. CDR3 length: 13 amino acids. Trimming took off 4 bases at V and 5 bases at J, with 12 bases between the two ends. Germline values: CDR1 MGHRA, CDR2 YSYEKL.

In its sample, this clonotype was seen many times. The CDR3 DNA reads TGTGCCAGTAGTATTAGACCCGGGGACACTGAAGCTTTCTTT. Translating it yields CASSIRPGDTEAFF. J is TRBJ1-1 and V is TRBV19; no clear D gene. The V end lost 3 bases, the J end lost 3 bases, and 11 bases lay between the germline ends. CDR1 is LNHDA, CDR2 SQIVND, per germline (reference sequence). This CDR3 has 14 amino acids.

This clonotype appeared many times. This chain uses TRBV25-1 with TRBJ2-3; D unclear. The CDR3 is 16 amino acids. The germline V and J ends were trimmed by 4 bases and 3 bases, with 17 bases remaining between them. Germline assignment: CDR1 MGHDK and CDR2 SYGVNS. CDR3 protein: CASSGDELARTDTQYF. The CDR3 DNA is TGTGCCAGCAGTGGGGATGAATTAGCCCGAACAGATACGCAGTATTTT. Drawing the rest from reference TRBV25-1 and TRBJ2-3, the complete variable domain is EADIYQTPRYLVIGTGKKITLECSQTMGHDKMYWYQQDPGMELHLIHYSYGVNSTEKGDLSSESTVSRIRTEHFPLTLESARPSHTSQYLCASSGDELARTDTQYFGPGTRLTVL.

At least ten counts were recorded for this clonotype. The CDR3 here is CASSLSFGLNTEAFF. The CDR3 nucleotides read TGTGCCAGCAGTTTATCATTCGGCTTGAACACTGAAGCTTTCTTT. V gene TRBV28 combines with J gene TRBJ1-1; no clear D gene. The V gene's germline CDR1 is MDHEN and CDR2 SYDVKM. Trimming removed 1 base from V and 0 bases from J, with 9 bases in between. The CDR3 spans 15 residues.

This clonotype has at least ten counts. The V call is TRBV28, the J call TRBJ2-4; no clear D. Trimming took off 3 bases at V and 5 bases at J, with 5 bases between the two ends. Germline values: CDR1 MDHEN, CDR2 SYDVKM. This CDR3 is 12 amino acids long. In nucleotides, the CDR3 is TGTGCCAGCAGTTTCGGTGAAAACATTCAGTACTTC. Amino acids: CASSFGENIQYF. Full variable domain (remainder filled in from reference TRBV28 and TRBJ2-4): DVKVTQSSRYLVKRTGEKVFLECVQDMDHENMFWYRQDPGLGLRLIYFSYDVKMKEKGDIPEGYSVSREKKERFSLILESASTNQTSMYLCASSFGENIQYFGAGTRLSVL.

This clonotype was counted ten times or more. V is TRBV12-3 or TRBV12-4 and J is TRBJ1-2; tentatively, D is TRBD1 (5 bases). The CDR3 has 13 amino acids. Deletions cut 2 bases from V and 2 bases from J, with 6 bases between. The CDR3 loop is CASSLRDNYGYTF. The CDR3 nucleotides are TGTGCCAGCAGTTTACGGGACAACTATGGCTACACCTTC.

The sample holds many counts of this clonotype. The chain's CDR3 is CASSSDRSYEQYF. The CDR3 region has the DNA TGTGCCAGCAGTTCGGACAGGTCCTACGAGCAGTACTTC. The chain uses TRBV11-3 and TRBJ2-7, with TRBD1 identical over 7 bases. V trimming: 6 bases; J trimming: 1 base; junction bases outside the gene matches: 3. This CDR3 comprises 13 residues. Germline V lookup: CDR1 SGHNT, CDR2 YENEEA. Full variable domain (rest looked up from reference TRBV11-3 and TRBJ2-7): EAGVVQSPRYKIIEKKQPVAFWCNPISGHNTLYWYLQNLGQGPELLIRYENEEAVDDSQLPKDRFSAERLKGVDSTLKIQPAELGDSAVYLCASSSDRSYEQYFGPGTRLTVT.